This TCR beta chain was identified during a study of blood T cell repertoires in COVID-19. Study as a whole: T cells, B-cell-depleted T cells, or PBMCs provided the cDNA or gDNA that served as material.

V was clipped by 5 bases and J by 5 bases; unmatched bases: 9. The germline V gene has CDR1 SNHLY and CDR2 FYNNEI. This CDR3 is 15 amino acids long. The authors' processing: Counts of nucleated cells, estimated from reference gene primer amplification, were obtained. The method was immunoSEQ multiplex PCR; TCRdb's version includes in-frame clones alone and lacks a portion of them. V and J calls and clone size are as listed in that table; D and trimming were resolved from the DNA. Here the sample spans 110,000 or so clones, around 86% being singletons. The rearrangement joins TRBV2 to TRBJ1-1; 9 nucleotides align to TRBD1. This clonotype originated in a woman in her sixties or seventies with acute or convalescent COVID-19. Material: peripheral blood. The CDR3 DNA is TGTGCCAGCAGTCGGTTAACAGGGGGCAAAACTGAAGCTTTCTTT. Its protein product is CASSRLTGGKTEAFF.